This section outlines one T cell receptor (beta chain) sequence together with its context. This CDR3 is built from 14 residues. The germline gives CDR1 SGHTA, CDR2 FQGNSA. V lost 5 bases, J lost 5 bases, and 9 bases stayed unmatched. This sample is drawn from a study of control samples from healthy donors and cancer patients. Using immunoSEQ multiplex PCR, the repertoire was profiled, and TCRdb retains in-frame clones only, with some absent. The data hold about 65,000 clones, with just over 90% observed a single time. The chain uses TRBV7-2 and TRBJ2-7; 7 bases map to TRBD1. Sequencing used PBMCs. The sequence came from a woman between 50 and 59 years old with colorectal cancer. The CDR3 sequence is CASSPTGSGNEQYF. CDR3 DNA: TGTGCCAGCAGCCCGACAGGGTCCGGGAACGAGCAGTACTTC.